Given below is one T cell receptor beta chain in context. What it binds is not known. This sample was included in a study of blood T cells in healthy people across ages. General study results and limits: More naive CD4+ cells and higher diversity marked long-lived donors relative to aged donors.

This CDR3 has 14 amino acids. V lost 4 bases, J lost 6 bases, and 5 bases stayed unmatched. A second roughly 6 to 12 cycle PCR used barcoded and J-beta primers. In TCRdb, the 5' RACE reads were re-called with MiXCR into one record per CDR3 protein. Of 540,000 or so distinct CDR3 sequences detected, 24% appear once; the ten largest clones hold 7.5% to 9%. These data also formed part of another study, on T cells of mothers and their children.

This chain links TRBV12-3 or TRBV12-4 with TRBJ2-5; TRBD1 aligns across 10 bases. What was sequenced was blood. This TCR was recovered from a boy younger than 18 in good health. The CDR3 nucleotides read TGTGCCAGCAGTTCGGGACAGGGGAGTCAGACCCAGTACTTC. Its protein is CASSSGQGSQTQYF.